These T cell receptor beta chains were read from a single sample in a study of T-cell reconstitution after alpha-beta-depleted transplantation in children. MiXCR, applied by TCRdb to the PCR reads, yields one record per CDR3 protein. This repertoire shows around 480,000 distinct CDR3 sequences, 32% found once; its top ten account for 2% to 2.5%. This material consisted of PBMCs from the stem cell graft donor, taken from the stem cell graft. These receptor sequences come from a human donor who donated a stem cell graft to a child with aplastic anemia. Each CDR3 is given with its conserved first and last residue. A D gene is named only where the DNA matches it firmly. Rows give clone size only sometimes, using once, few, many, or a class for an expanded clone.

d_call clone_size j_call v_call cdr3_aa cdr3_nt
. . TRBJ1-4 TRBV19 CASSLSPTGKLFF TGTGCCAGTAGTTTGTCCCCAACGGGGAAACTGTTTTTT
. . TRBJ2-7 TRBV27 CASSLSWSPSYEQYF TGTGCCAGCAGTTTATCGTGGAGCCCCTCCTACGAGCAGTACTTC
. few TRBJ1-1 TRBV29-1 CSVEVIILVYTEAFF TGCAGCGTTGAAGTTATCATACTAGTTTACACTGAAGCTTTCTTT
TRBD1 . TRBJ1-5 TRBV6-1 CASRPDRGNQPQHF TGTGCCAGCAGACCGGACAGGGGCAATCAGCCCCAGCATTTT
TRBD1 . TRBJ1-5 TRBV6-5 CASSYSSQGGNQPQHF TGTGCCAGCAGTTACTCCTCCCAGGGGGGCAATCAGCCCCAGCATTTT
. few TRBJ1-6 TRBV4-2 CASSQGLVSALHF TGTGCCAGCAGCCAAGGGCTGGTTTCAGCCCTCCACTTT
TRBD1 . TRBJ2-3 TRBV18 CASSPTTGEGTDTQYF TGTGCCAGCTCACCTACGACAGGGGAAGGCACAGATACGCAGTATTTT
TRBD1 . TRBJ2-2 TRBV4-2 CASSWDTTGVSGELFF TGTGCCAGCAGCTGGGACACTACAGGGGTATCCGGGGAGCTGTTTTTT
TRBD1 few TRBJ1-1 TRBV7-9 CASSLQGGVGAFF TGTGCCAGCAGCCTCCAGGGGGGCGTCGGCGCTTTCTTT
. . TRBJ2-6 TRBV6-1 CASMIGTATSGANVLTF TGTGCCAGCATGATTGGGACGGCTACTTCTGGGGCCAACGTCCTGACTTTC
. few TRBJ1-1 TRBV18 CASSPIEGRNTEAFF TGTGCCAGCTCACCAATAGAGGGCAGGAACACTGAAGCTTTCTTT
TRBD1 few TRBJ1-5 TRBV27 CASSPSRGRRQPQHF TGTGCCAGCAGTCCCTCGAGGGGGCGAAGGCAGCCCCAGCATTTT
. . TRBJ2-4 TRBV5-1 CASSVGQNLAKNIQYF TGCGCCAGCAGCGTAGGACAGAACTTAGCCAAAAACATTCAGTACTTC
. . TRBJ1-6 TRBV5-4 CASSLDRSSYNSPLHF TGTGCCAGCAGCTTGGACCGGAGCTCCTATAATTCACCCCTCCACTTT
TRBD2 . TRBJ2-1 TRBV10-3 CAISDSAGTSGINEQFF TGTGCCATCAGTGACAGTGCCGGGACTAGCGGAATTAATGAGCAGTTCTTC
TRBD1 . TRBJ1-2 TRBV7-2 CASSLARDRGSYGYTF TGTGCCAGCAGCTTAGCGAGGGACAGGGGATCTTATGGCTACACCTTC
TRBD1 . TRBJ2-5 TRBV29-1 CSVETGSTQETQYF TGCAGCGTTGAGACAGGGTCGACACAAGAGACCCAGTACTTC
TRBD2 . TRBJ2-4 TRBV4-3 CASSQDRLAGGWAKNIQYF TGCGCCAGCAGCCAAGATCGACTAGCGGGAGGGTGGGCCAAAAACATTCAGTACTTC
TRBD2 . TRBJ2-7 TRBV5-5 CASSGGGSYEQYF TGTGCCAGCAGCGGGGGGGGATCCTACGAGCAGTACTTC
. . TRBJ1-2 TRBV18 CASSPRTVDGGYTF TGTGCCAGCTCACCACGGACGGTGGATGGTGGCTACACCTTC
TRBD2 few TRBJ2-1 TRBV29-1 CSTGGVAGQFF TGCAGCACCGGAGGGGTAGCGGGGCAGTTCTTC
. few TRBJ2-5 TRBV7-2 CASSYQGSQETQYF TGTGCCAGCAGCTATCAAGGGAGCCAAGAGACCCAGTACTTC
TRBD2 few TRBJ2-2 TRBV10-3 CAITAGANTGELFF TGTGCCATCACAGCGGGGGCGAACACCGGGGAGCTGTTTTTT
. . TRBJ1-6 TRBV20-1 CSARAGGSPLHF TGCAGTGCTAGAGCGGGGGGGTCACCCCTCCACTTT
TRBD2 . TRBJ2-4 TRBV19 CASSLPKAGLAKNIQYF TGTGCCAGTAGCCTCCCCAAAGCGGGGTTAGCCAAAAACATTCAGTACTTC
. few TRBJ2-1 TRBV7-2 CASSLGATEQFF TGTGCCAGCAGCTTAGGGGCGACTGAGCAGTTCTTC
. . TRBJ1-5 TRBV20-1 CSADGQTSNQPQHF TGCAGTGCCGACGGTCAGACTAGCAATCAGCCCCAGCATTTT
. . TRBJ2-1 TRBV5-6 CASSLGPVRGTYNEQFF TGTGCCAGCAGCCTGGGTCCCGTGCGGGGCACCTACAATGAGCAGTTCTTC
. . TRBJ1-3 TRBV30 CAWVPSSGNTIYF TGTGCCTGGGTGCCAAGCTCTGGAAACACCATATATTTT